A selection of T cell receptor beta chains follows, all from one sample in a study of T cells in Graves' hyperthyroidism and ophthalmopathy. MiXCR, applied by TCRdb to the multiplex PCR reads, yields one record per CDR3 protein. The repertoire holds hundreds of thousands of distinct CDR3 sequences, 35% seen once, with approximately 31% in the top ten. The specimen sequenced was blood. These TCRs come from a woman in her thirties or forties with Graves' hyperthyroidism. Each CDR3 is given with its conserved first and last residue. Fields, in order: clone size, J gene, D gene, V gene, CDR3 DNA, CDR3 protein. A D gene is named only where the DNA matches it firmly. Size values are once, few and many counts, or a class for expanded clones, and some rows have none.

many | TRBJ1-2 | TRBD1 | TRBV10-2 | TGCGCCAGCGGATGGGACAGGGGTAGTTATGGCTACACCTTC | CASGWDRGSYGYTF
many | TRBJ2-7 | NA | TRBV6-5 | TGTGCCAGCAGTCGAGGGGAAGACTACGAGCAGTACTTC | CASSRGEDYEQYF
many | TRBJ1-6 | TRBD1 | TRBV2 | TGTGCCAGTAGGACAGGGGAGAGCTCCTATAATTCACCCCTCCACTTT | CASRTGESSYNSPLHF
NA | TRBJ2-5 | TRBD2 | TRBV29-1 | TGCAGCGTTGAAGACCCTTCATCCGCGACGCCCCGGGGGGGGACCCAGTACTTC | CSVEDPSSATPRGGTQYF
NA | TRBJ1-1 | NA | TRBV7-9 | TGTGCCAGCAGTTCGTCCCCCGGGGAGGGAGCTTTCTTT | CASSSSPGEGAFF
NA | TRBJ1-2 | NA | TRBV19 | TGTGCCAGTAGTATAGCAGGGGCTCGAGGCTACACCTTC | CASSIAGARGYTF
NA | TRBJ2-7 | TRBD2 | TRBV7-2 | TGTGCCAGCAGTCCCACTAGCGGGAATCTGCAGTACTTC | CASSPTSGNLQYF
many | TRBJ1-5 | NA | TRBV6-5 | TGTGCCAGCGGAAGGGCTCGAGTAGATCAGCCCCAGCATTTT | CASGRARVDQPQHF
many | TRBJ2-5 | NA | TRBV10-2 | TGCGCCAGCAGTGAAGACTGGTTGGGGGAGACCCAGTACTTC | CASSEDWLGETQYF
NA | TRBJ1-5 | NA | TRBV19 | TGTGCCAGTAACCATCTCGGAAGCAATCAGCCCCAGCATTTT | CASNHLGSNQPQHF
many | TRBJ2-7 | NA | TRBV10-3 | TGTGCCATCAGTGTGACTCAGCCGGGACACCCTAGCGCCGAGCAGTACTTC | CAISVTQPGHPSAEQYF
NA | TRBJ2-5 | NA | TRBV6-5 | TGTGCCAGCAGTTACACATCGGGGGCGAAAGAGACCCAGTACTTC | CASSYTSGAKETQYF
NA | TRBJ1-5 | TRBD1 | TRBV4-1 | TGCGCCAGCAGCCTGACCGAAACAGGGGGACTCGGTCAGCCCCAGCATTTT | CASSLTETGGLGQPQHF
NA | TRBJ2-3 | TRBD2 | TRBV7-2 | TGTGCCAGCTCCCTAAGTACCGGGACTAGTAGCATCCTGACGCAGTATTTT | CASSLSTGTSSILTQYF
many | TRBJ2-7 | TRBD2 | TRBV4-3 | TGCGCCAGCAGCCAGGCACTAGCGGCGACCTACGAGCAGTACTTC | CASSQALAATYEQYF